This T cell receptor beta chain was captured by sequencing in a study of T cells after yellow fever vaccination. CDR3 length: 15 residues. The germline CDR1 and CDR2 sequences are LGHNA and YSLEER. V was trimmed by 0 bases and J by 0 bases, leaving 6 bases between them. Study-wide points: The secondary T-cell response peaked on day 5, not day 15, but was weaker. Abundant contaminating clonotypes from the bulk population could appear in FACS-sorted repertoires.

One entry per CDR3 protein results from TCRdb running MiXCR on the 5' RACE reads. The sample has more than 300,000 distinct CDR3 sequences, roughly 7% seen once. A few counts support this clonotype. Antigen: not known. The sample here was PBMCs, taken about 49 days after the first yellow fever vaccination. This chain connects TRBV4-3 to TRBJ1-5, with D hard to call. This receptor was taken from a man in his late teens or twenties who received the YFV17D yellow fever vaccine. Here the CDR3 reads CASSQDRFSNQPQHF. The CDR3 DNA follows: TGCGCCAGCAGCCAAGATAGGTTTAGCAATCAGCCCCAGCATTTT.